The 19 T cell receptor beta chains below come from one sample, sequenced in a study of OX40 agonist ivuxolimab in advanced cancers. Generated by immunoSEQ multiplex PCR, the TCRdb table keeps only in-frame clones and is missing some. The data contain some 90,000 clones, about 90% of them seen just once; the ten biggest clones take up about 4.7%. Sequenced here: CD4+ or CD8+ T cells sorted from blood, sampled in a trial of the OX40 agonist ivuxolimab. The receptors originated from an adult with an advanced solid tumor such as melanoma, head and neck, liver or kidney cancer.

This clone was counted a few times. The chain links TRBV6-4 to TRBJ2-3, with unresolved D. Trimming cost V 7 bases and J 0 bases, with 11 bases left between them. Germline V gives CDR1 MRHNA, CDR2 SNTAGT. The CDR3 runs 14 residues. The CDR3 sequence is CASIRTDSTDTQYF. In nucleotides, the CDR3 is TGTGCCAGCATTCGAACTGACAGCACAGATACGCAGTATTTT.

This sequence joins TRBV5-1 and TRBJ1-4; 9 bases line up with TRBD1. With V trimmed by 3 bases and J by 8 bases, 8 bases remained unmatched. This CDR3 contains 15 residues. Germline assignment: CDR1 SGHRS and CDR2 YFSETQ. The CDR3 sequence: CASSSEPDRGEKLFF. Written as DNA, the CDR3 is TGCGCCAGCAGCTCAGAACCCGACAGGGGGGAAAAACTGTTTTTT.

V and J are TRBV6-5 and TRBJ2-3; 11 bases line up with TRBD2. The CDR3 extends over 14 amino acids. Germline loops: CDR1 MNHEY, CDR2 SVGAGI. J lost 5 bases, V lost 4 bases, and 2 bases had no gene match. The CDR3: CASSSTSGRDTQYF. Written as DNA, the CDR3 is TGTGCCAGCAGTTCTACTAGCGGGAGAGATACGCAGTATTTT.

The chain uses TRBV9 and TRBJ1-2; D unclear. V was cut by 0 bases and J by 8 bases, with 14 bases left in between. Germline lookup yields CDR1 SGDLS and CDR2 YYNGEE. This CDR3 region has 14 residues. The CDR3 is CASSVAAEEGGYTF. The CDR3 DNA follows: TGTGCCAGCAGCGTAGCCGCGGAAGAAGGAGGCTACACCTTC.

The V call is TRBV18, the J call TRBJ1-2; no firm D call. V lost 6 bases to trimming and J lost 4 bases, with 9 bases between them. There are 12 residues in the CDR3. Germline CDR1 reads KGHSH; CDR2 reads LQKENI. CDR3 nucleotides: TGTGCCAGCTCTGGGCTTGGCTATGGCTACACCTTC. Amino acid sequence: CASSGLGYGYTF. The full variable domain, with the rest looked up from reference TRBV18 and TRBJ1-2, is NAGVMQNPRHLVRRRGQEARLRCSPMKGHSHVYWYRQLPEEGLKFMVYLQKENIIDESGMPKERFSAEFPKEGPSILRIQQVVRGDSAAYFCASSGLGYGYTFGSGTRLTVV.

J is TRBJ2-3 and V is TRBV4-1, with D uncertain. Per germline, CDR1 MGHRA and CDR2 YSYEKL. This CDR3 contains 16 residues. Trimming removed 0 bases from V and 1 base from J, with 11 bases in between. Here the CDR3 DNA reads TGCGCCAGCAGCCAAGATCGGGTAATTGGCACAGATACGCAGTATTTT. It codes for CASSQDRVIGTDTQYF.

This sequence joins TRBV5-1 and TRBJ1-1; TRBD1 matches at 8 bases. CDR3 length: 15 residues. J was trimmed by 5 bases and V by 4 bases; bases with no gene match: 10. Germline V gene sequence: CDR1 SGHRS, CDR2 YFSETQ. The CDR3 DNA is TGCGCCAGCAGCAATGTATTAACAGGGGGGACTGAAGCTTTCTTT. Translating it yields CASSNVLTGGTEAFF.

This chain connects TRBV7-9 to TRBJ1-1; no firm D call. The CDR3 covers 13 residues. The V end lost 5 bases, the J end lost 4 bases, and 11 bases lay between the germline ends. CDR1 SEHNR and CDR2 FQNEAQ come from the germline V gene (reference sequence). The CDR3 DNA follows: TGTGCCAGCAGCGAAGGGAGTGTCACTGAAGCTTTCTTT. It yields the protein CASSEGSVTEAFF. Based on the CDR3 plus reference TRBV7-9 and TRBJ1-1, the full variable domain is DTGVSQNPRHKITKRGQNVTFRCDPISEHNRLYWYRQTLGQGPEFLTYFQNEAQLEKSRLLSDRFSAERPKGSFSTLEIQRTEQGDSAMYLCASSEGSVTEAFFGQGTRLTVV.

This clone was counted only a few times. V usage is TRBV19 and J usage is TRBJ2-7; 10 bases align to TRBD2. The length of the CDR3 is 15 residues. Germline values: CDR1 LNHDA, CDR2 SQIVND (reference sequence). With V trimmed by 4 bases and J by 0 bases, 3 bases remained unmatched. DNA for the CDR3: TGTGCCAGTAGTACCTCTAGCGGGAGCTCCTACGAGCAGTACTTC. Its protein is CASSTSSGSSYEQYF.

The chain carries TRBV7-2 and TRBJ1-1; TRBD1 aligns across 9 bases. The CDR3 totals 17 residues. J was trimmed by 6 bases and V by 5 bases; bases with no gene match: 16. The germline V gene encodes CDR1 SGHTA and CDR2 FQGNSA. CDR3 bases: TGTGCCAGCAGCCTCCCGGGACAGGGAAAGGTTAGCCCTGAAGCTTTCTTT. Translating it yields CASSLPGQGKVSPEAFF.

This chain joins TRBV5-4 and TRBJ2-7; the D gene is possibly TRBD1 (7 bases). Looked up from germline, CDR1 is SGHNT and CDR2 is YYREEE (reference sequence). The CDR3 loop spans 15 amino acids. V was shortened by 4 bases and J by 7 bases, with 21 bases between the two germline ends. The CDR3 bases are TGTGCCAGCAGCGAATACAACAGGGGTGGAGGGGAGCAGTACTTC. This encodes CASSEYNRGGGEQYF.

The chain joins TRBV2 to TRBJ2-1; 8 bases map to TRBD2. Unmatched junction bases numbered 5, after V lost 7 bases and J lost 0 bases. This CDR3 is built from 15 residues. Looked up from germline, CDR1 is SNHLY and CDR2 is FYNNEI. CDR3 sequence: CASTVAGSSYNEQFF. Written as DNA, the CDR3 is TGTGCCAGCACCGTAGCGGGGAGCTCCTACAATGAGCAGTTCTTC.

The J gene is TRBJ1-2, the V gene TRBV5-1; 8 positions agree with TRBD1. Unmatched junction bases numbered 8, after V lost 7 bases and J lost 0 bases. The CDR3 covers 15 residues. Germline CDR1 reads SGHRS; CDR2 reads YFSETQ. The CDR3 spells CASGPTGGTNYGYTF. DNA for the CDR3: TGCGCCAGCGGCCCTACAGGGGGGACTAACTATGGCTACACCTTC.

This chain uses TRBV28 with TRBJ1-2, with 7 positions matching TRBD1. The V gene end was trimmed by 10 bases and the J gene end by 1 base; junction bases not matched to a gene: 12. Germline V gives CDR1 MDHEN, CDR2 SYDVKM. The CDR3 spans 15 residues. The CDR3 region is CATEIGTAFNYGYTF. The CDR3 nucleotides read TGTGCCACCGAAATTGGGACAGCCTTTAACTATGGCTACACCTTC.

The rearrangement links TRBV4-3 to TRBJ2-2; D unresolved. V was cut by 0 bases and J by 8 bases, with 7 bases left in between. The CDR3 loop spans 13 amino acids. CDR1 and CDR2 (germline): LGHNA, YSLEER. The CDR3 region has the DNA TGCGCCAGCAGCCAAGATTACATGGGGGAGCTGTTTTTT. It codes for CASSQDYMGELFF.

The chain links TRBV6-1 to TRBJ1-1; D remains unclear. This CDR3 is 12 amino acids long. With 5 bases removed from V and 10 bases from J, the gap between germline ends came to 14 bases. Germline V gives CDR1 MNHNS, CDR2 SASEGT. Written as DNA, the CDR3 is TGTGCCAGCAGTTTAAGGCCGGGTAGAGCTTTCTTT. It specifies CASSLRPGRAFF.

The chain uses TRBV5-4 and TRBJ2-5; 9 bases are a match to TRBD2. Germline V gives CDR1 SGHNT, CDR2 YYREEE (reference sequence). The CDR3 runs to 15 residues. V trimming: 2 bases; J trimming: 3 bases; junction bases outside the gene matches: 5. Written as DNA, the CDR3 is TGTGCCAGCAGCTTCGGACTAGCGATGGAAGAGACCCAGTACTTC. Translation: CASSFGLAMEETQYF.

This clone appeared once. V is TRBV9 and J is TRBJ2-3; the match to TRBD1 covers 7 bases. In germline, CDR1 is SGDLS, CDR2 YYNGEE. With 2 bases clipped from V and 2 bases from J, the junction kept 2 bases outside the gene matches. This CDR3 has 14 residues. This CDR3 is CASSVDRVTDTQYF. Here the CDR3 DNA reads TGTGCCAGCAGCGTTGACAGGGTCACAGATACGCAGTATTTT. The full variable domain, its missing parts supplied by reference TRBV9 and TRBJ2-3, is DSGVTQTPKHLITATGQRVTLRCSPRSGDLSVYWYQQSLDQGLQFLIQYYNGEERAKGNILERFSAQQFPDLHSELNLSSLELGDSALYFCASSVDRVTDTQYFGPGTRLTVL.

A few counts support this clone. DNA for the CDR3: TGTGCCAGCAGCTTAGTTTGGTCGGACTATGGCTACACCTTC. This gives the protein CASSLVWSDYGYTF. The chain is built from TRBV7-2 and TRBJ1-2; D gene unclear. The CDR3 runs 14 residues. V was cut by 1 base and J by 3 bases, with 9 bases left in between. CDR1 and CDR2 (germline): SGHTA, FQGNSA.